This is a list of T cell receptor beta chains from one sample in a study of T-cell memory formation after mild COVID-19. TCRdb ran MiXCR on the 5' RACE reads and lists one entry per CDR3 protein. The table lists 200,000 to 300,000 distinct CDR3 sequences, 16% of them singletons. Sequencing was done on a sample of PBMCs or a T cell subset sorted from them (not recorded which). Receptors were obtained from a young man who had mild COVID-19 (a few samples of this study predate the infection). Cell type and time point are not known. Each CDR3 is given with its conserved first and last residue. Each record gives: V gene, J gene, clone size, D gene, CDR3 protein, CDR3 DNA. A D gene is named only where the DNA matches it firmly. The size field is filled for only some rows; it gives once, few, many or a size class.

V: TRBV20-1; J: TRBJ1-5; size: few; D: .; CDR3: CSAGEGPYSNQPQHF; DNA: TGCAGTGCTGGGGAGGGACCTTATAGCAATCAGCCCCAGCATTTT
V: TRBV20-1; J: TRBJ2-3; size: few; D: .; CDR3: CSASMGAWVGTDTQYF; DNA: TGCAGTGCTAGCATGGGGGCGTGGGTCGGGACAGATACGCAGTATTTT
V: TRBV5-1; J: TRBJ2-1; size: few; D: .; CDR3: CASSLARDYNEQFF; DNA: TGCGCCAGCAGCTTGGCCAGGGACTACAATGAGCAGTTCTTC
V: TRBV6-5; J: TRBJ2-1; size: .; D: TRBD2; CDR3: CASKQRGGDSSYNEQFF; DNA: TGTGCCAGCAAGCAGCGGGGGGGAGATAGCTCCTACAATGAGCAGTTCTTC
V: TRBV18; J: TRBJ1-1; size: few; D: .; CDR3: CASSPLEGTEAFF; DNA: TGTGCCAGCTCACCGTTAGAGGGAACTGAAGCTTTCTTT
V: TRBV28; J: TRBJ1-5; size: .; D: TRBD1; CDR3: CASSLGGGSGNQPQHF; DNA: TGTGCCAGCAGTTTAGGAGGGGGCTCAGGCAATCAGCCCCAGCATTTT
V: TRBV5-1; J: TRBJ2-3; size: few; D: TRBD2; CDR3: CASSLEDGSGLATKYF; DNA: TGCGCCAGCAGCTTGGAAGACGGATCGGGACTAGCTACTAAATATTTT
V: TRBV6-5; J: TRBJ1-1; size: few; D: .; CDR3: CASSKTGNLNTEAFF; DNA: TGTGCCAGCAGCAAAACAGGGAACTTGAACACTGAAGCTTTCTTT
V: TRBV4-3; J: TRBJ2-7; size: .; D: .; CDR3: CASSQDRGNYEQYF; DNA: TGCGCCAGCAGCCAAGATCGGGGGAACTACGAGCAGTACTTC
V: TRBV20-1; J: TRBJ2-5; size: .; D: TRBD2; CDR3: CSAGTSGEETQYF; DNA: TGCAGTGCCGGGACTAGCGGGGAAGAGACCCAGTACTTC
V: TRBV3-1; J: TRBJ1-5; size: .; D: .; CDR3: CASSQGPGAVQPQHF; DNA: TGTGCCAGCAGCCAAGGCCCAGGGGCCGTTCAGCCCCAGCATTTT
V: TRBV20-1; J: TRBJ1-3; size: few; D: .; CDR3: CSAPQLGGSGNTIYF; DNA: TGCAGTGCTCCGCAGTTGGGGGGTTCTGGAAACACCATATATTTT
V: TRBV11-2; J: TRBJ2-5; size: few; D: .; CDR3: CASSLARSGTQYF; DNA: TGTGCCAGCAGCTTGGCACGGTCAGGGACCCAGTACTTC
V: TRBV4-3; J: TRBJ2-3; size: .; D: TRBD2; CDR3: CASSQALAGSDTQYF; DNA: TGCGCCAGCAGCCAAGCACTAGCGGGGTCTGATACGCAGTATTTT